These 22 T cell receptor beta chains came from one sample sequenced in a study of post-analysis software for immune sequencing data. General study points: There were roughly 5 TRBV segments more frequent in patients than controls, and TRBV5-6, TRBV5-1 and TRBV20-1 were among them.

Sequencing libraries made from TCR beta cDNA carried unique molecular identifiers. From the PCR reads, TCRdb called clonotypes with MiXCR, one entry per CDR3 protein. Of about 540,000 distinct CDR3 sequences in the sample, approximately 34% were seen once. Antigens for these TCRs are unknown. Material for sequencing was blood. The source of these receptors is a girl aged 2-17 years with multiple sclerosis.

The chain carries TRBV20-1 and TRBJ1-5, with D uncertain. The CDR3 spans 14 residues. Germline CDR1 and CDR2: DFQATT and SNEGSKA (reference sequence). With 4 bases removed from V and 5 bases from J, the gap between germline ends came to 15 bases. The CDR3 coding sequence is TGCAGTGCTAAACCCCGACGAGGCTATCAGCCCCAGCATTTT. This sequence encodes CSAKPRRGYQPQHF.

CDR3 region: CATSRGEGTDTQYF. The CDR3 DNA reads TGTGCCACCAGCAGAGGAGAGGGCACAGATACGCAGTATTTT. The chain recombines TRBV15 with TRBJ2-3; D ambiguous. Germline assignment: CDR1 LNHNV and CDR2 YYDKDF (reference sequence). The CDR3 runs to 14 residues. V lost 1 base, J lost 1 base, and 6 bases lay in between.

There are a few counts of this clonotype. V is TRBV12-3 or TRBV12-4 and J is TRBJ1-2; possible D gene TRBD1, 5 bases. The CDR3 spans 13 residues. Trimming removed 8 bases from V and 3 bases from J, with 13 bases in between. The DNA of the CDR3 is TGTGCCAGCGGGACCCTTCAGGACTATGGCTACACCTTC. Its translation: CASGTLQDYGYTF.

The chain is built from TRBV13 and TRBJ1-5; unclear D gene. The CDR3 is made up of 16 amino acids. V was cut by 0 bases and J by 5 bases, with 14 bases left in between. Per germline, CDR1 PRHDT and CDR2 FYEKMQ (reference sequence). The CDR3 DNA follows: TGTGCCAGCAGCTTAGGGCGCCTCACGGACGATCAGCCCCAGCATTTT. Its protein product is CASSLGRLTDDQPQHF.

This clonotype was counted many times. J is TRBJ2-7 and V is TRBV10-3; D gene ambiguous. This CDR3 spans 12 amino acids. V lost 7 bases to trimming and J lost 0 bases, with 7 bases between them. The germline V gene has CDR1 ENHRY and CDR2 SYGVKD. CDR3 coding DNA: TGTGCCATCAAGGGCAGCTCCTACGAGCAGTACTTC. This gives the protein CAIKGSSYEQYF.

The chain links TRBV12-3 or TRBV12-4 to TRBJ1-4; maybe TRBD1 (5 bases). Between the trimmed V and J ends, which lost 8 bases and 10 bases, there was a span of 14 bases. CDR3 length: 12 residues. Written as DNA, the CDR3 is TGTGCCAGCCCGGGCGGCGGGGGAAAACTGTTTTTT. It is translated as CASPGGGGKLFF.

This clonotype is a singleton in its sample. Germline and junction disagree at one end, which may indicate a read error. V gene TRBV28 combines with J gene TRBJ1-1, with 8 bases that match TRBD1. CDR1 and CDR2 (germline): MDHEN, SYDVKM. The CDR3 loop spans 13 amino acids. The CDR3 is CASRRQGWTEVFF. CDR3 in DNA: TGTGCCAGCAGAAGACAGGGGTGGACTGAAGTTTTCTTT.

This clonotype has just a few counts. The J gene is TRBJ1-4, the V gene TRBV12-3 or TRBV12-4; 8 bases are a match to TRBD1. V shed 6 bases, J shed 6 bases, and the junction held 9 bases outside the gene matches. The CDR3 runs to 15 residues. The CDR3 sequence is CASSERTGYYEKLFF. The DNA of the CDR3 is TGTGCCAGCAGCGAACGGACAGGGTATTATGAAAAACTGTTTTTT.

The genes are TRBV6-1 and TRBJ2-5; the match to TRBD2 covers 10 bases. Germline values: CDR1 MNHNS, CDR2 SASEGT. The CDR3 runs to 15 residues. Germline trimming cut 4 bases from V and 5 bases from J; bases unmatched to any gene: 7. CDR3 DNA: TGTGCCAGCAGTGGAGTAGCGGGGGGCGGTGAGACCCAGTACTTC. Amino acids: CASSGVAGGGETQYF.

This clonotype was recorded a few times. V and J are TRBV10-3 and TRBJ2-7; D possibly corresponds to TRBD1 (6 bases). The CDR3 is 14 residues long. Germline CDR1 ENHRY, CDR2 SYGVKD. The V and J ends lost 4 bases and 1 base respectively, with 11 bases between them. The CDR3 region has the DNA TGTGCCATCAGTGGCCGGGACACTTCCTACGAGCAGTACTTC. Amino acids: CAISGRDTSYEQYF.

This clonotype has only a few counts. V gene TRBV3-1 combines with J gene TRBJ2-5; TRBD2 aligns across 10 bases. Per germline, CDR1 LGHDT and CDR2 YNNKEL (reference sequence). After removal of 6 bases from V and 5 bases from J, the junction contained 12 bases not matched to a gene. The CDR3 totals 16 residues. Written as DNA, the CDR3 is TGTGCCAGCAGTCCCAATAGCGGGGGGCCCGGGGAGACCCAGTACTTC. This codes for CASSPNSGGPGETQYF.

This sequence joins TRBV5-1 and TRBJ2-5; D call uncertain. The V and J ends lost 0 bases and 0 bases respectively, with 21 bases between them. There are 19 residues in the CDR3. CDR1 is SGHRS, CDR2 YFSETQ, per germline. The CDR3 DNA sequence: TGCGCCAGCAGCTTGGCCGGCGGTAGCCGTCATCTGTACCAAGAGACCCAGTACTTC. The encoded protein is CASSLAGGSRHLYQETQYF.

The chain couples TRBV30 to TRBJ1-2; no clear D gene. The V and J ends lost 8 bases and 2 bases respectively, with 12 bases between them. The length of the CDR3 is 12 residues. Germline V CDR1 and CDR2: GTSNPN, SVGIG (reference sequence). For the CDR3, the DNA is TGTGCCGCCTCGAGGGTCAACTATGGCTACACCTTC. Translating it yields CAASRVNYGYTF.

This clonotype occurred a few times. The chain links TRBV20-1 to TRBJ2-3; D remains ambiguous. The CDR3 sequence is 14 residues long. The germline V gene encodes CDR1 DFQATT and CDR2 SNEGSKA (reference sequence). V lost 5 bases to trimming and J lost 1 base, with 13 bases between them. The CDR3: CSAAWTVRTDTQYF. Written as DNA, the CDR3 is TGCAGTGCTGCCTGGACCGTCCGCACAGATACGCAGTATTTT.

Details on this clonotype: This may be a read error: a much more frequent sequence differs by one nucleotide. A read error is likely, as this CDR3 ends without the conserved phenylalanine or tryptophan. CDR3 bases: TGTGCCATCAGTGAGGGGCCTCTAGCGGGGGGGCCGAATGAGCAGTTCGTC. Its translation is CAISEGPLAGGPNEQFV. This chain connects TRBV10-3 to TRBJ2-1; 12 nucleotides align to TRBD2. CDR1 ENHRY and CDR2 SYGVKD come from the germline V gene. V trimming: 2 bases; J trimming: 7 bases; junction bases outside the gene matches: 9. The CDR3 loop spans 17 amino acids.

V gene TRBV20-1 combines with J gene TRBJ1-2; D is perhaps TRBD1 (5 bases). Germline loops: CDR1 DFQATT, CDR2 SNEGSKA (reference sequence). This CDR3 has 14 amino acids. V lost 4 bases, J lost 1 base, and 13 bases lay in between. The CDR3 sequence is CSATRTLDNYGYTF. The DNA of the CDR3 is TGCAGTGCTACGCGGACACTAGATAACTATGGCTACACCTTC.

Only one count was recorded for this clonotype. The gene calls are TRBV3-1 and TRBJ1-2, with 7 bases matching TRBD1. This CDR3 comprises 14 residues. After removal of 0 bases from V and 7 bases from J, the junction contained 5 bases not matched to a gene. The V gene's germline CDR1 is LGHDT and CDR2 YNNKEL (reference sequence). The CDR3 reads CASSQDPGGSGYTF. CDR3 coding DNA: TGTGCCAGCAGCCAAGACCCAGGGGGAAGTGGCTACACCTTC.

The rearrangement links TRBV20-1 to TRBJ1-1; 7 bases agree with TRBD1. With 0 bases clipped from V and 5 bases from J, the junction kept 6 bases outside the gene matches. Germline CDR1 DFQATT, CDR2 SNEGSKA (reference sequence). CDR3 length: 14 residues. The CDR3 is CSARDHRGGTEAFF. CDR3 coding DNA: TGCAGTGCTAGAGATCACAGGGGTGGTACTGAAGCTTTCTTT.

This clonotype was seen a few times. This chain links TRBV29-1 with TRBJ2-1; no firm D call. V lost 7 bases and J lost 1, with 14 bases in between. The CDR3 contains 14 residues. Germline lookup yields CDR1 SQVTM and CDR2 ANQGSEA. The CDR3 loop is CSGTEGSSYNEQFF. Written as DNA, the CDR3 is TGCAGCGGCACAGAAGGATCGTCCTACAATGAGCAGTTCTTC.

This clonotype has just a few counts. The V and J genes are TRBV6-5 and TRBJ2-5, with 7 bases lining up with TRBD1. Germline V gives CDR1 MNHEY, CDR2 SVGAGI. V was pared by 7 bases and J by 4 bases, with 6 bases of the junction left unmatched. The CDR3 sequence is 13 residues long. DNA of the CDR3: TGTGCCAGCAAGGGGACAGAACGAGAGACCCAGTACTTC. Its protein product is CASKGTERETQYF.

This clonotype was seen more than once but under ten times. V gene TRBV4-1 combines with J gene TRBJ1-5, with a possible D match to TRBD1 (6 bases). The CDR3 has 16 residues. The V end lost 4 bases, the J end lost 0 bases, and 13 bases lay between the germline ends. CDR1 and CDR2 from the germline V gene are MGHRA and YSYEKL. The CDR3 DNA is TGCGCCAGCAGCCGGAACACAGGGACTAGCAATCAGCCCCAGCATTTT. It codes for CASSRNTGTSNQPQHF.

J is TRBJ2-4 and V is TRBV4-1, with a possible D match to TRBD1 (6 bases). The CDR3 loop spans 14 amino acids. Germline lookup yields CDR1 MGHRA and CDR2 YSYEKL. V shed 1 base and J shed 13 bases, with 17 bases lying between them. The CDR3 sequence is CASSQVLGAYGQYF. For the CDR3, the DNA is TGCGCCAGCAGCCAAGTGTTGGGGGCCTACGGGCAGTACTTC.